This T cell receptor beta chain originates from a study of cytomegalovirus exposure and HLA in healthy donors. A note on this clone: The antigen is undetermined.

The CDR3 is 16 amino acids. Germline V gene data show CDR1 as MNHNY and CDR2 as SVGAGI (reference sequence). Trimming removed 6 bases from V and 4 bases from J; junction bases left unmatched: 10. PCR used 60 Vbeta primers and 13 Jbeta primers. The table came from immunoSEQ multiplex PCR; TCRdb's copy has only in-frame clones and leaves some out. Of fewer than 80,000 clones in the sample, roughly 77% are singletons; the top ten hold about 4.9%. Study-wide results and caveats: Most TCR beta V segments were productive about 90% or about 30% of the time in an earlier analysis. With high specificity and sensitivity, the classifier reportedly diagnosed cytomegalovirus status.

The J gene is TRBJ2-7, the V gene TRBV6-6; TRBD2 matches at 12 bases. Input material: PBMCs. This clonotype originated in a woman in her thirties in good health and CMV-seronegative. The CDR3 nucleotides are TGTGCCAGCAGCCGTGAGGGACTAGCGGGCTTATACGAGCAGTACGTC. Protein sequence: CASSREGLAGLYEQYV.